This T cell receptor beta chain was identified during a study of OX40 agonist ivuxolimab in advanced cancers. Study context: The treatment was a fully human IgG2 OX40 agonist, ivuxolimab. A male proportion of 82.7% was recorded, with mean age roughly 62 years and range roughly 23 to 79.

The assay was immunoSEQ multiplex PCR, and TCRdb's table has in-frame clones only and misses some. The table records 50,000 to 55,000 clones, 75% to 85% of them present only once. Per the germline V gene, CDR1 is MDHEN and CDR2 is SYDVKM. Deletions cut 2 bases from V and 2 bases from J, with 12 bases between. The CDR3 has 15 amino acids. The chain combines TRBV28 with TRBJ1-1; TRBD1 is a possible D gene (5 bases). This clonotype originated in an adult with an advanced solid tumor such as melanoma, head and neck, liver or kidney cancer. Sequences were derived from CD4+ or CD8+ T cells sorted from blood, sampled in a trial of the OX40 agonist ivuxolimab. The CDR3 sequence: CASSLDRNRNTEAFF. The DNA for the CDR3 is TGTGCCAGCAGTTTAGACAGAAACCGAAACACTGAAGCTTTCTTT.